What follows describes a single T cell receptor beta chain. Its antigen is unidentified. These data are taken from a study of shared clonotypes between healthy human individuals. Germline V lookup: CDR1 SGHVS, CDR2 FNYEAQ. This CDR3 comprises 19 residues. V shed 1 base, J shed 5 bases, and the junction held 11 bases outside the gene matches. CD8 cells regarded as naive lacked CD45RO, were positively chosen for CCR7, and omitted terminally differentiated effector memory CD45RA+ cells. Study outcomes and limitations: Estimated clonotype richness was generally higher in naive than memory subsets. A limitation of the genetic and exposure-history diversity represented arose from few donors.

Deep was the level used in running the assay. The method was immunoSEQ multiplex PCR; TCRdb's version includes in-frame clones alone and lacks a portion of them. The profile covers under 600,000 clones, with nearly 98% appearing a single time and 0.3% taken by the ten largest. The receptor was derived from a man aged 30 to 45 in good health. The V call is TRBV7-6, the J call TRBJ2-7; TRBD2 matches 16 bases. Specimen: naive CD8+ T cells sorted from blood. CDR3 DNA sequence: TGTGCCAGCAGCTTAGAGGGACTAGCGGGAGGGACCTCCCTGGACGAGCAGTACTTC. Translating gives CASSLEGLAGGTSLDEQYF.